Following are 22 T cell receptor beta chains from one sample sequenced in a study of spatial heterogeneity in lung cancer. Study outcomes and limitations: Tumor mutation count correlated with how many alpha and beta TCRs expanded intratumorally.

Their recognized antigens are unknown. TCRdb ran MiXCR on the 5' RACE reads and lists one entry per CDR3 protein. Of roughly 7,100 distinct CDR3 sequences listed, 13% are singletons. Time point reported: sample taken at primary tumor resection. This material consisted of lung tumor tissue, taken at surgery. The origin of the receptors is a male donor with early-stage non-small cell lung cancer.

By proportion, this clonotype is medium-sized. The CDR3 DNA is TGCAGTGCTAGTATCCGCAGTATTTACACCTTC. This codes for CSASIRSIYTF. This chain connects TRBV20-1 to TRBJ1-2; D ambiguous. The CDR3 is 11 amino acids. The V gene's germline CDR1 is DFQATT and CDR2 SNEGSKA (reference sequence). Trimming removed 3 bases at V and 11 bases at J, with 13 bases between.

V and J are TRBV14 and TRBJ1-2, with D perhaps TRBD1 (5 bases). Germline CDR1 and CDR2: SGHDN and FVKESK. The length of the CDR3 is 14 residues. Trimming took off 2 bases at V and 3 bases at J, with 10 bases between the two ends. The DNA of the CDR3 is TGTGCCAGCAGCCAACAGGGTACTTACTATGGCTACACCTTC. This translates into CASSQQGTYYGYTF.

This clonotype came up many times. V is TRBV11-2 and J is TRBJ2-5, with D tentatively TRBD2 (6 bases). Germline CDR1 reads SGHAT; CDR2 reads FQNNGV. The CDR3 is 17 residues long. The V end lost 4 bases, the J end lost 4 bases, and 22 bases lay between the germline ends. CDR3 coding DNA: TGTGCCAGCAGCTGGGAACCGGGACTCACACCGGGAGAGACCCAGTACTTC. Translating gives CASSWEPGLTPGETQYF.

The chain uses TRBV5-5 and TRBJ2-6; D is possibly TRBD2 (5 bases). The V end lost 4 bases, the J end lost 0 bases, and 11 bases lay between the germline ends. CDR1 SGHKS and CDR2 YYEKEE come from the germline V gene (reference sequence). CDR3 length: 16 residues. Here the CDR3 reads CASSNGLVSGANVLTF. CDR3 coding DNA: TGTGCCAGCAGCAACGGACTGGTCTCTGGGGCCAACGTCCTGACTTTC.

Relative to its sample, this clonotype is medium-sized. The chain is built from TRBV2 and TRBJ2-5; TRBD1 is a possible D gene (5 bases). The V gene lost 4 bases and the J gene lost 0 bases, with 12 bases spanning the gap. CDR3 length equals 15 residues. Germline lookup yields CDR1 SNHLY and CDR2 FYNNEI. In DNA form, the CDR3 reads TGTGCCAGCAGTGGAGACAGCGAGTACCAAGAGACCCAGTACTTC. It codes for CASSGDSEYQETQYF.

By share of the sample, this clonotype is medium-sized. This chain joins TRBV7-2 and TRBJ1-1, with D unresolved. CDR1 and CDR2 from the germline V gene are SGHTA and FQGNSA. V shed 4 bases and J shed 5 bases, with 5 bases lying between them. The CDR3 has 11 amino acids. CDR3 amino acids: CASSWRTEAFF. In DNA form, the CDR3 reads TGTGCCAGCAGCTGGCGAACTGAAGCTTTCTTT.

Ten or more counts support this clonotype. V usage is TRBV28 and J usage is TRBJ1-4; TRBD1 matches at 8 bases. The CDR3 totals 15 residues. V trimming: 6 bases; J trimming: 6 bases; junction bases outside the gene matches: 9. The germline V gene encodes CDR1 MDHEN and CDR2 SYDVKM. The CDR3 loop reads CASSLIGQGDEKLFF. CDR3 bases: TGTGCCAGCAGCCTAATCGGACAGGGCGATGAAAAACTGTTTTTT.

V is TRBV3-1 and J is TRBJ2-1, with D uncertain. The V gene lost 0 bases and the J gene lost 5 bases, with 14 bases spanning the gap. Germline-derived CDR1 and CDR2 are LGHDT and YNNKEL (reference sequence). The CDR3 runs 16 residues. CDR3 sequence: CASSQELGPGHNEQFF. CDR3 coding DNA: TGTGCCAGCAGCCAAGAGTTGGGTCCTGGCCACAATGAGCAGTTCTTC.

This clonotype was recorded at least ten times. CDR3 DNA sequence: TGTGCCAGCATCAGGGGGTATACTAACTATGGCTACACCTTC. Translation: CASIRGYTNYGYTF. This sequence joins TRBV6-1 and TRBJ1-2; TRBD1 aligns across 7 bases. Germline V lookup: CDR1 MNHNS, CDR2 SASEGT. The CDR3 is made up of 14 amino acids. V trimming: 7 bases; J trimming: 0 bases; junction bases outside the gene matches: 5.

The V gene is TRBV6-2 or TRBV6-3, the J gene TRBJ1-5; unclear D gene. Germline CDR1 reads MNHEY; CDR2 reads SVGEGT. With 7 bases removed from V and 9 bases from J, the gap between germline ends came to 10 bases. The CDR3 covers 11 residues. CDR3 loop: CASNNWGPQHF. DNA for the CDR3: TGTGCCAGCAATAATTGGGGGCCCCAGCATTTT.

The chain has TRBV7-2 and TRBJ2-1; the match to TRBD1 covers 9 bases. This CDR3 region has 14 residues. The V and J ends lost 2 bases and 15 bases, in that order; junction bases with no gene match: 11. Germline V gene data show CDR1 as SGHTA and CDR2 as FQGNSA. The DNA of the CDR3 is TGTGCCAGCAGCTTACAGGGCACAGGGGGCAATCTGTTCTTC. As protein: CASSLQGTGGNLFF.

This chain uses TRBV12-3 or TRBV12-4 with TRBJ1-2; 9 nucleotides align to TRBD1. V lost 5 bases and J lost 8; bases outside the gene matches: 6. The CDR3 extends over 13 amino acids. The CDR3 DNA reads as TGTGCCAGCAGTAGGACAGGGGAAAGCGGCTACACCTTC. This codes for CASSRTGESGYTF.

The chain employs TRBV4-1 and TRBJ1-2; D gene ambiguous. The CDR3 totals 15 residues. Germline CDR1 is MGHRA and CDR2 is YSYEKL. V was trimmed by 2 bases and J by 4 bases, leaving 14 bases between them. CDR3: CASSQYSSEPYGYTF. The CDR3 DNA reads TGCGCCAGCAGCCAATATTCATCAGAGCCCTATGGCTACACCTTC.

This clonotype appeared many times. The rearrangement links TRBV5-1 to TRBJ2-5; D possibly corresponds to TRBD1 (5 bases). Germline lookup yields CDR1 SGHRS and CDR2 YFSETQ. The CDR3 has 14 amino acids. Trimming left V 1 base short and J 1 base short, with 8 bases between. This CDR3 reads CASSLQGAQETQYF. The CDR3, as DNA: TGCGCCAGCAGCTTGCAGGGCGCCCAAGAGACCCAGTACTTC.

The gene calls are TRBV2 and TRBJ1-6; D not certain. Germline V gene lookup returns CDR1 SNHLY and CDR2 FYNNEI. CDR3 length: 11 amino acids. V lost 4 bases and J lost 8, with 3 bases in between. The CDR3, as DNA: TGTGCCAGCAGTGTATATTCACCCCTCCACTTT. It is translated as CASSVYSPLHF.

This clonotype was counted at least ten times. This sequence joins TRBV29-1 and TRBJ2-1, with D tentatively TRBD1 (5 bases). Between the trimmed V and J ends, which lost 6 bases and 9 bases, there was a span of 18 bases. CDR3 size: 13 residues. Germline CDR1 and CDR2: SQVTM and ANQGSEA. DNA of the CDR3: TGCAGCGTGGAGAGCGACAGTCGCTCTGAGCAGTTCTTC. It encodes CSVESDSRSEQFF.

The sample holds many counts of this clonotype. The rearrangement joins TRBV2 to TRBJ2-5; D possibly matches TRBD1 or TRBD2 (6 bases each). With 6 bases removed from V and 5 bases from J, the gap between germline ends came to 16 bases. This CDR3 contains 14 residues. CDR1 is SNHLY and CDR2 is FYNNEI in the germline V gene. CDR3 in amino acids: CASSAGHLGETQYF. Here the CDR3 DNA reads TGTGCCAGCAGCGCGGGACACCTGGGGGAGACCCAGTACTTC.

This clonotype was counted many times. J is TRBJ2-4 and V is TRBV7-9, with 7 bases identical to TRBD1. The germline V gene encodes CDR1 SEHNR and CDR2 FQNEAQ (reference sequence). This CDR3 region has 16 residues. Trimming took 5 bases from V and 1 from J; bases not matched to a gene: 8. The CDR3 region is CASSKTGDWAKNIQYF. CDR3 nucleotide sequence: TGTGCCAGCAGCAAAACAGGGGATTGGGCCAAAAACATTCAGTACTTC. Based on the CDR3 plus reference TRBV7-9 and TRBJ2-4, the full variable domain is DTGVSQNPRHKITKRGQNVTFRCDPISEHNRLYWYRQTLGQGPEFLTYFQNEAQLEKSRLLSDRFSAERPKGSFSTLEIQRTEQGDSAMYLCASSKTGDWAKNIQYFGAGTRLSVL.

This clonotype was counted at least ten times. CDR3 bases: TGTGCCAGCAGTTTAGACAGGCCGGGGGATACGCAGTATTTT. It yields the protein CASSLDRPGDTQYF. This sequence joins TRBV28 and TRBJ2-3, with D possibly matching TRBD1 (6 bases). V was trimmed by 2 bases and J by 6 bases, leaving 12 bases between them. Germline V lookup: CDR1 MDHEN, CDR2 SYDVKM. CDR3 length equals 14 residues.

This clonotype was detected many times. The chain combines TRBV7-9 with TRBJ2-7; 7 bases are shared with TRBD1. V dropped 3 bases and J dropped 3; count of bases not matched to a gene: 2. The CDR3 length is 13 residues. Germline-derived CDR1 and CDR2 are SEHNR and FQNEAQ (reference sequence). CDR3 protein: CASSLGQFYEQYF. The CDR3 nucleotides read TGTGCCAGCAGCTTGGGACAGTTCTACGAGCAGTACTTC.

CDR3 bases: TGTGCCAGCAGCTCCCACGGAAGATATGGCTACACCTTC. It is translated as CASSSHGRYGYTF. This rearrangement joins TRBV7-9 to TRBJ1-2; D gene uncertain. CDR3 length: 13 amino acids. The ends were cut back, 4 bases at V and 5 bases at J, with 11 bases in the middle. Germline CDR1 SEHNR, CDR2 FQNEAQ (reference sequence).

This clonotype is deemed medium-sized. J is TRBJ2-7 and V is TRBV27; D gene ambiguous. This CDR3 region has 16 residues. Between the trimmed V and J ends, which lost 3 bases and 3 bases, there was a span of 18 bases. Germline CDR1 and CDR2: MNHEY and SMNVEV (reference sequence). CDR3 sequence reads: CASSLIANDLYYEQYF. The DNA of the CDR3 is TGTGCCAGCAGTTTGATTGCCAATGACCTGTACTACGAGCAGTACTTC.